These 22 T cell receptor beta chains came from one sample sequenced in a study of radiotherapy plus CTLA-4 blockade in lung cancer. Clones were read by immunoSEQ multiplex PCR, and TCRdb kept only the in-frame ones, dropping some. Found here are tens of thousands of clones, approximately 86% of them singletons; the top ten hold 16%. The source material was peripheral blood, sampled from a patient treated with radiotherapy plus ipilimumab. The receptors derive from a human donor with non-small cell lung cancer that progressed on radiotherapy plus ipilimumab.

V gene TRBV18 combines with J gene TRBJ2-7, with D possibly TRBD2 on 5 matching bases. The CDR3 is made up of 13 amino acids. Germline V lookup: CDR1 KGHSH, CDR2 LQKENI. V was cut by 0 bases and J by 9 bases, with 12 bases left in between. The CDR3 DNA sequence: TGTGCCAGCTCACCACCTGTCACTAGTCGGCAGTACTTC. Translating it yields CASSPPVTSRQYF.

The chain employs TRBV11-2 and TRBJ2-1; D might be TRBD2 (5 bases). The V gene lost 6 bases and the J gene lost 9 bases, with 12 bases spanning the gap. CDR3 length: 12 amino acids. Germline CDR1 reads SGHAT; CDR2 reads FQNNGV. The DNA of the CDR3 is TGTGCCAGCAGACGAACTAGTCTTGAGCAGTTCTTC. Translation: CASRRTSLEQFF.

This clone was recorded only once. The chain recombines TRBV18 with TRBJ1-3; 9 bases fit TRBD1. The germline gives CDR1 KGHSH, CDR2 LQKENI. This CDR3 has 16 amino acids. The trim removed 5 bases at V and 2 bases at J, leaving 7 bases unmatched. CDR3 loop: CASSVGTGSTGNTIYF. The DNA for the CDR3 is TGTGCCAGCTCAGTTGGGACAGGGAGCACTGGAAACACCATATATTTT.

This clone has a single count. This chain joins TRBV6-6 and TRBJ2-5; 8 nucleotides line up with TRBD2. The CDR3 totals 16 residues. Germline CDR1 reads MNHNY; CDR2 reads SVGAGI (reference sequence). Trimming removed 2 bases from V and 5 bases from J; junction bases left unmatched: 10. The CDR3 is CASSYDHRGGAETQYF. CDR3 nucleotide sequence: TGTGCCAGCAGTTACGATCACCGGGGGGGGGCCGAGACCCAGTACTTC.

The chain has TRBV28 and TRBJ1-2; D not resolved. CDR1 is MDHEN, CDR2 SYDVKM, per germline. The CDR3 length is 15 residues. Trimming shortened V by 7 bases and J by 5 bases, and 20 bases separated the two germline ends. CDR3 region: CASTSTITTGYGYTF. The CDR3 DNA follows: TGTGCCAGCACTTCTACTATCACAACGGGGTATGGCTACACCTTC.

A few counts support this clone. The rearrangement links TRBV6-5 to TRBJ2-2; D is possibly TRBD1 (5 bases). CDR3 length: 15 residues. With 6 bases removed from V and 1 base from J, the gap between germline ends came to 12 bases. The germline CDR1 and CDR2 sequences are MNHEY and SVGAGI. The CDR3 reads CASSNGQLNTGELFF. In nucleotides, the CDR3 is TGTGCCAGCAGCAATGGACAATTGAACACCGGGGAGCTGTTTTTT.

This clone has a handful of counts. This chain joins TRBV21-1 and TRBJ1-1. TRBV21-1 is marked as a pseudogene. The CDR3 loop spans 16 amino acids. The CDR3 coding sequence is TGTGCCAGCAGCAAGGGACCCCTCGGAGTGAACACTGAAGCTTTCTTT. It specifies CASSKGPLGVNTEAFF.

V usage is TRBV7-6 and J usage is TRBJ2-7, with 8 positions matching TRBD1. Trimming removed 1 base from V and 3 bases from J; junction bases left unmatched: 5. CDR3 size: 15 residues. Germline V CDR1 and CDR2: SGHVS, FNYEAQ. The CDR3 DNA follows: TGTGCCAGCAGCTTAGGAACCGGGACAGGCTACGAGCAGTACTTC. Translating gives CASSLGTGTGYEQYF.

The chain couples TRBV18 to TRBJ2-7; no clear D gene. CDR1 KGHSH and CDR2 LQKENI come from the germline V gene. The CDR3 extends over 15 amino acids. V was cut by 2 bases and J by 5 bases, with 16 bases left in between. This CDR3 reads CASSPFSSLGNEQYF. In nucleotides, the CDR3 is TGTGCCAGCTCACCATTCTCCTCTTTAGGGAACGAGCAGTACTTC.

The chain is built from TRBV5-1 and TRBJ2-3, with TRBD2 matching over 11 bases. V trimming: 4 bases; J trimming: 0 bases; junction bases outside the gene matches: 7. Per germline, CDR1 SGHRS and CDR2 YFSETQ. The CDR3 extends over 17 amino acids. The CDR3 loop is CASSMLAGGPSTDTQYF. CDR3 DNA sequence: TGCGCCAGCAGCATGCTAGCGGGGGGCCCTAGCACAGATACGCAGTATTTT. Complete variable domain (other parts from reference TRBV5-1 and TRBJ2-3): KAGVTQTPRYLIKTRGQQVTLSCSPISGHRSVSWYQQTPGQGLQFLFEYFSETQRNKGNFPGRFSGRQFSNSRSEMNVSTLELGDSALYLCASSMLAGGPSTDTQYFGPGTRLTVL.

The rearrangement links TRBV9 to TRBJ2-7, with D uncertain. V was clipped by 4 bases and J by 4 bases, with 9 bases between them. In germline, CDR1 is SGDLS, CDR2 YYNGEE. The CDR3 consists of 12 residues. The CDR3 coding sequence is TGTGCCAGCAGCTCATCCGGGTACGAGCAGTACTTC. Translated, it gives CASSSSGYEQYF.

The V call is TRBV30, the J call TRBJ1-2, with D perhaps TRBD1 (5 bases). Germline CDR1 and CDR2: GTSNPN and SVGIG (reference sequence). V dropped 2 bases and J dropped 4 bases, with 11 bases sitting between them. The CDR3 consists of 13 residues. In DNA form, the CDR3 reads TGTGCCTGGAGTTCAGGGCTCTTCTATGGCTACACCTTC. Its translation: CAWSSGLFYGYTF. Complete variable domain (other parts from reference TRBV30 and TRBJ1-2): SQTIHQWPATLVQPVGSPLSLECTVEGTSNPNLYWYRQAAGRGLQLLFYSVGIGQISSEVPQNLSASRPQDRQFILSSKKLLLSDSGFYLCAWSSGLFYGYTFGSGTRLTVV.

The chain's CDR3 is CASSLEGNYGYTF. CDR3 DNA: TGCGCCAGCAGCTTGGAGGGGAACTATGGCTACACCTTC. The chain couples TRBV5-1 to TRBJ1-2; D is perhaps TRBD1 (5 bases). The ends were cut back, 0 bases at V and 2 bases at J, with 5 bases in the middle. The germline gives CDR1 SGHRS, CDR2 YFSETQ. The CDR3 loop spans 13 amino acids.

The chain combines TRBV7-9 with TRBJ1-5, with 7 positions matching TRBD1. Germline V gene sequence: CDR1 SEHNR, CDR2 FQNEAQ (reference sequence). The CDR3 runs to 14 residues. The V and J ends lost 4 bases and 7 bases, in that order; junction bases with no gene match: 7. In DNA form, the CDR3 reads TGTGCCAGCAGCTCTGACAGGGCCGGGCAGCCCCAGCATTTT. Its protein product is CASSSDRAGQPQHF.

V and J are TRBV9 and TRBJ1-4, with a weak D call TRBD1 (6 bases). The germline V gene has CDR1 SGDLS and CDR2 YYNGEE. The germline V and J ends were trimmed by 4 bases and 7 bases, with 17 bases remaining between them. The CDR3 runs to 15 residues. The CDR3 protein is CASSPGGGPGEKLFF. CDR3 nucleotides: TGTGCCAGCAGCCCCGGGGGGGGGCCGGGTGAAAAACTGTTTTTT.

CDR3 in DNA: TGTGCCAGCAGCGTAGGGGACAGGGGAGAAAATGAAAAACTGTTTTTT. Encoded protein: CASSVGDRGENEKLFF. V is TRBV9 and J is TRBJ1-4, with TRBD1 matching 10 bases. Per germline, CDR1 SGDLS and CDR2 YYNGEE. J was trimmed by 5 bases and V by 0 bases; bases with no gene match: 4. The CDR3 runs 16 residues.

The chain has TRBV7-3 and TRBJ2-3; 7 bases fit TRBD2. With V trimmed by 5 bases and J by 6 bases, 8 bases remained unmatched. CDR1 and CDR2 from the germline V gene are SGHTA and FQGTGA. This CDR3 has 14 residues. CDR3 sequence (DNA): TGTGCCAGCAGCCCGAGCGGGGCCGGGGATACGCAGTATTTT. This gives the protein CASSPSGAGDTQYF.

The genes are TRBV7-2 and TRBJ2-1, with D uncertain. The CDR3 is 13 amino acids. The V end lost 8 bases, the J end lost 2 bases, and 10 bases lay between the germline ends. CDR1 and CDR2 from the germline V gene are SGHTA and FQGNSA. The CDR3 DNA reads TGTGCCAGCCGTTCCGGGCCCTACAATGAGCAGTTCTTC. Translation: CASRSGPYNEQFF.

The V call is TRBV7-3, the J call TRBJ2-3; a weak D match, TRBD2 (7 bases). Germline V gene data show CDR1 as SGHTA and CDR2 as FQGTGA. This CDR3 contains 15 residues. Trimming stripped 5 bases from V and 3 bases from J, with 15 bases between. CDR3 sequence: CASSPLGGGTDTQYF. CDR3 in DNA: TGTGCCAGCAGCCCCCTAGGGGGGGGAACAGATACGCAGTATTTT.

The rearrangement joins TRBV6-4 to TRBJ2-7; D is possibly TRBD2 (6 bases). The CDR3 spans 12 residues. Germline-derived CDR1 and CDR2 are MRHNA and SNTAGT. The V and J ends lost 2 bases and 5 bases respectively, with 7 bases between them. The CDR3 loop reads CASSDPGDEQYF. CDR3 nucleotides: TGTGCCAGCAGTGACCCGGGGGACGAGCAGTACTTC.

V usage is TRBV28 and J usage is TRBJ2-6; TRBD1 might be the D (6 bases). This CDR3 has 15 amino acids. The ends were cut back, 9 bases at V and 0 bases at J, with 12 bases in the middle. Germline V gives CDR1 MDHEN, CDR2 SYDVKM. In nucleotides, the CDR3 is TGTGCCAGTGGGGGCGTAAGCTCTGGGGCCAACGTCCTGACTTTC. Encoded protein: CASGGVSSGANVLTF.

This chain joins TRBV28 and TRBJ1-2; TRBD1 might be the D (6 bases). The CDR3 runs to 15 residues. V lost 2 bases and J 1 base, leaving 11 bases between the germline ends. Germline V lookup: CDR1 MDHEN, CDR2 SYDVKM. CDR3 sequence reads: CASSLVQGGNYGYTF. In nucleotides, the CDR3 is TGTGCCAGCAGTTTAGTACAGGGTGGTAACTATGGCTACACCTTC.